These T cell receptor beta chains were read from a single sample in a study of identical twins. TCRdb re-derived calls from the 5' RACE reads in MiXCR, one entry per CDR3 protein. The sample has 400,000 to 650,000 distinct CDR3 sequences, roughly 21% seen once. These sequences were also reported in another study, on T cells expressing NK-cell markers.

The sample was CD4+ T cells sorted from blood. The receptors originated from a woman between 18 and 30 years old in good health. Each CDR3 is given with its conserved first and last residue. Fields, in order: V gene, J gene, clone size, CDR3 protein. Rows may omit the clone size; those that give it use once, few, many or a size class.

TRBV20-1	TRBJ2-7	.	CSARAGTTYEQYF
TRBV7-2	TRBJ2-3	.	CASSPADRAWDTQYF
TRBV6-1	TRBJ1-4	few	CASSPRRGDNEKLFF
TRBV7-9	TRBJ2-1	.	CASSTRGQREWDNEQFF
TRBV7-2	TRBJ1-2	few	CASSPGGTRYTF
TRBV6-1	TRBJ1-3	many	CASSLRSGAGNTIYF
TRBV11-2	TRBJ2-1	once	CASSLELRGSYNEQFF
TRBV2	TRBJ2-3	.	CASSYSLIDTQYF
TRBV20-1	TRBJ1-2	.	CSADDRDYNYGYTF
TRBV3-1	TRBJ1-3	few	CASSLGTSASGNTIYF
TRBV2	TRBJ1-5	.	CATQGGDSNQPQHF
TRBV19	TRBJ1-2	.	CASSIGGGYGYTF
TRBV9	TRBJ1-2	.	CASSARVTVLNYGYTF
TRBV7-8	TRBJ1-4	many	CASSLRFPGVATNEKLFF
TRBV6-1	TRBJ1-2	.	CASSRQGFREDGYTF
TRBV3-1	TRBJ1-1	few	CASSPQSMNTEAFF
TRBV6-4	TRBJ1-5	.	CASSDGGGPQHF
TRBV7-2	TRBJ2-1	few	CASSSGPLVYNEQFF
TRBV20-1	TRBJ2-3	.	CSAEPLAGGTDTQYF
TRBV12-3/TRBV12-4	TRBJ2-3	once	CASNPGTVTDTQYF
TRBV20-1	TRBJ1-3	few	CSATGTGDAIYF
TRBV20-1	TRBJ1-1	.	CSAGTGEWIEAFF
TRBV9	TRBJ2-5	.	CASSAQTSGVQETQYF
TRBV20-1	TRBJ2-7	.	CSAKRQAVSYEQYF
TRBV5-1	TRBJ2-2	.	CASSAQDPGELFF
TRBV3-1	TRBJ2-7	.	CASSQSSEQYF
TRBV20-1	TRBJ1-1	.	CSATTDRDTEAFF
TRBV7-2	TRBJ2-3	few	CASSWRGGSNTDTQYF
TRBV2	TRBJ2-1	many	CASSERGEQFF